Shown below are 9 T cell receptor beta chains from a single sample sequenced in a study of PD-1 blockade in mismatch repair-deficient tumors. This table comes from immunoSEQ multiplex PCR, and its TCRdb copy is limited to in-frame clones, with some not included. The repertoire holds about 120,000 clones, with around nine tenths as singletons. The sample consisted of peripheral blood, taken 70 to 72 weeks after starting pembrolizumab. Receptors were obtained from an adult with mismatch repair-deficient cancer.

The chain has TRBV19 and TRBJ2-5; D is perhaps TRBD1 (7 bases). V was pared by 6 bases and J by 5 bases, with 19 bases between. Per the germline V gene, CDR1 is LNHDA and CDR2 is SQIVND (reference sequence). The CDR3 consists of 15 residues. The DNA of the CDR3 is TGTGCCAGTAGCCCTTGGACAGGTCGGGGGGAGACCCAGTACTTC. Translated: CASSPWTGRGETQYF.

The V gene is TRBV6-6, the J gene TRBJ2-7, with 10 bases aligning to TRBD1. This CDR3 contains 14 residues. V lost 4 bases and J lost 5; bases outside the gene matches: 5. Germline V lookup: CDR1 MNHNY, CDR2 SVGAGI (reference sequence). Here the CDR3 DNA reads TGTGCCAGCAGTTTTCGGGACAGGGGTCACGAGCAGTACTTC. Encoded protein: CASSFRDRGHEQYF.

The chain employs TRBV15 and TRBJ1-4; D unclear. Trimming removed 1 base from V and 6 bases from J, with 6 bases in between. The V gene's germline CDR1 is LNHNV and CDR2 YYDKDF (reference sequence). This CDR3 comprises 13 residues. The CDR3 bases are TGTGCCACCAGCAGAGGGCGGGATGAAAAACTGTTTTTT. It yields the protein CATSRGRDEKLFF.

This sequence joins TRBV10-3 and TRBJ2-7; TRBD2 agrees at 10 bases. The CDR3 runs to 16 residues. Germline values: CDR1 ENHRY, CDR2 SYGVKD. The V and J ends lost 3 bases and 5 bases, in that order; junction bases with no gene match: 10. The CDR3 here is CAISDPPSGRSNEQYF. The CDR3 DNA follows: TGTGCCATCAGTGATCCCCCTAGCGGGAGAAGCAACGAGCAGTACTTC.

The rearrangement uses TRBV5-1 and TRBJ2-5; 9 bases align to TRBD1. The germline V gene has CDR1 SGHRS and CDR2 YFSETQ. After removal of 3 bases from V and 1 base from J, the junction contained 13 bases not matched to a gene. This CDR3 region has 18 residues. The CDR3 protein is CASSWPGTGTGFQETQYF. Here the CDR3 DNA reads TGCGCCAGCAGCTGGCCGGGAACCGGGACAGGGTTCCAAGAGACCCAGTACTTC.

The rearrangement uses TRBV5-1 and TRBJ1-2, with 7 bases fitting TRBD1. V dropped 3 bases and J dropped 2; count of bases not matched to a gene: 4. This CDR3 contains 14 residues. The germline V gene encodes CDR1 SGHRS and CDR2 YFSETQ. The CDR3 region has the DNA TGCGCCAGCAGCTCGCCGGGACAGAACTATGGCTACACCTTC. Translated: CASSSPGQNYGYTF.

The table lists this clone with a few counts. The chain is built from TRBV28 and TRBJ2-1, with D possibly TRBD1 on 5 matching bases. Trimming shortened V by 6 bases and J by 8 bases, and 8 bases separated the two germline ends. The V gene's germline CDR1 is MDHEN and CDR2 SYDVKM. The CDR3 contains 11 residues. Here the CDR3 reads CASSHRYEQFF. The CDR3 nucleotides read TGTGCCAGCAGCCACAGGTATGAGCAGTTCTTC.

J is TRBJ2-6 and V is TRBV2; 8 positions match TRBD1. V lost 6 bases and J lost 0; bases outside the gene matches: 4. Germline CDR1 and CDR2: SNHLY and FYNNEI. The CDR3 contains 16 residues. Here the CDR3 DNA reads TGTGCCAGCAGAGCAGGGGGCGGCTCTGGGGCCAACGTCCTGACTTTC. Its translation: CASRAGGGSGANVLTF.

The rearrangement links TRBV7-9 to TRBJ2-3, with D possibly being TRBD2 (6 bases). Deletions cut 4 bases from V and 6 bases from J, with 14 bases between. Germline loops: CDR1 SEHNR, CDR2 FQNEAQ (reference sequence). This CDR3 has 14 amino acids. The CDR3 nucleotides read TGTGCCAGCAGCTCGGGGGACGCTAAGGATACGCAGTATTTT. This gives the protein CASSSGDAKDTQYF.